The entry below describes one TCR beta chain. During active infection, Seattle patients enrolled and were then monitored through disease. These data come from a study of blood T cell repertoires in COVID-19. As for the study in general: Italy, Spain and the United States were the sources of the convalescent and acute COVID-19 samples. Sources were T cells, B-cell-depleted T cells, or PBMCs; the material itself was cDNA or gDNA.

In germline, CDR1 is DFQATT, CDR2 SNEGSKA (reference sequence). Between the trimmed V and J ends, which lost 3 bases and 10 bases, there was a span of 16 bases. There are 13 residues in the CDR3. Assay: immunoSEQ multiplex PCR; the TCRdb copy retains only in-frame clones and omits some. This table has about 230,000 clones, 83% appearing once. This chain uses TRBV20-1 with TRBJ2-1; the D gene is possibly TRBD2 (6 bases). Sequenced input: peripheral blood. This TCR derives from a woman aged 30 to 39 with COVID-19, enrolled during active disease. CDR3 DNA: TGCAGTGCTAGTCCCTCATTCGGAGGGGAGCAGTTCTTC. It encodes CSASPSFGGEQFF.